The rows below give T cell receptor beta chains drawn from one sample of a study of patients and donors after allogeneic stem cell transplantation. A single record per CDR3 protein comes from TCRdb applying MiXCR to the RT-PCR reads. Among about 230,000 distinct CDR3 sequences listed, over 12% were seen once. Specimen: blood, either unsorted or a sorted T cell fraction (not recorded which). The receptors come from a human donor who was either an allogeneic HSCT recipient or a stem cell or donor lymphocyte infusion donor (not recorded which). It is not recorded whose cells these are; they may come from a transplant donor. The CDR3 runs from the conserved cysteine through the conserved F or W. D genes are given only for firm matches. Not every row has a clone size; where given, it reads once, few, many or a size class.

abundance	d_gene	v_gene	j_gene	CDR3nt	CDR3aa
few	-	TRBV12-3/TRBV12-4	TRBJ2-7	TGTGCCAGCACCAGCTATGGAGGGACAGTGATCTACGAGCAGTACTTC	CASTSYGGTVIYEQYF
many	TRBD2	TRBV7-2	TRBJ2-2	TGTGCCAGCAGCTTAGCACTAGCGGGGGGTGCCGGGGAGCTGTTTTTT	CASSLALAGGAGELFF
few	TRBD1	TRBV6-1	TRBJ1-1	TGTGCCAGCAATGGACAGGGGGTGCGCACTGAAGCTTTCTTT	CASNGQGVRTEAFF
once	-	TRBV25-1	TRBJ1-1	TGTGCCAGCAGTGATCACGCCCCTAACACTGAAGCTTTCTTT	CASSDHAPNTEAFF
-	TRBD1	TRBV4-1	TRBJ1-5	TGCGCCAGCAGCCAAGACGGGACAGGGTATCAGCCCCAGCATTTT	CASSQDGTGYQPQHF
-	-	TRBV10-3	TRBJ2-7	TGTGCCATCAGTGAGTCGCCGGGGGCCCCCTACGAGCAGTACTTC	CAISESPGAPYEQYF
-	-	TRBV20-1	TRBJ2-7	TGCAGTGCTGAAGGGAGGGGGGGGGCCAACGAGCAGTACTTC	CSAEGRGGANEQYF
few	-	TRBV7-2	TRBJ2-7	TGTGCCAGCAGCCTGTCGCCGAGGGTTTACGAGCAGTACTTC	CASSLSPRVYEQYF
few	-	TRBV4-2	TRBJ1-4	TGTGCCAGCAGCCAAGATGGCGGCCCTTGGGAACGGGGGGAAAAACTGTTTTTT	CASSQDGGPWERGEKLFF
many	-	TRBV7-3	TRBJ2-5	TGTGCCAGCAGCTTAAGGGAAGGGGAGACCCAGTACTTC	CASSLREGETQYF
-	TRBD2	TRBV20-1	TRBJ2-1	TGCAGTGCTAGAGCGGGGGGTGGGAATGAGCAGTTCTTC	CSARAGGGNEQFF
-	-	TRBV3-1	TRBJ2-7	TGTGCCAGCAGCCACTCAGGGATAGCCTACGAGCAGTACTTC	CASSHSGIAYEQYF
-	-	TRBV20-1	TRBJ1-3	TGCAGTGCTAGTAAGAACCCCGGTGGAAACACCATATATTTT	CSASKNPGGNTIYF
-	-	TRBV3-1	TRBJ1-5	TGTGCCAGCAGTCCCAGGGGTAGCAATCAGCCCCAGCATTTT	CASSPRGSNQPQHF
few	TRBD2	TRBV7-2	TRBJ2-3	TGTGCCAGCAGCTTAGCCCCACTAGCGGGGGCGCGACGTACTAGCACAGATACGCAGTATTTT	CASSLAPLAGARRTSTDTQYF
many	-	TRBV20-1	TRBJ2-1	TGCAGTGCTTTCCAGACTAGGGGAGTTCTTAACAATGAGCAGTTCTTC	CSAFQTRGVLNNEQFF
few	-	TRBV25-1	TRBJ1-6	TGTGCCAGCAGTGAGAATGTGGCAGGGAAAGGGTCACCCCTCCACTTT	CASSENVAGKGSPLHF
-	-	TRBV6-1	TRBJ2-7	TGTGCCAGCAGGTCACGGGCCATGGACTCCTACGAGCAGTACTTC	CASRSRAMDSYEQYF
few	-	TRBV7-9	TRBJ1-1	TGTGCCAGCAGGGGTGGAATGAACACTGAAGCTTTCTTT	CASRGGMNTEAFF
few	-	TRBV5-4	TRBJ2-5	TGTGCCAGCAGTCAGGGACGGTCCAGGGAGACCCAGTACTTC	CASSQGRSRETQYF
-	-	TRBV2	TRBJ2-6	TGTGCCAGCAGTGAACCCCAGCAGGGAACCCGCTCTGGGGCCAACGTCCTGACTTTC	CASSEPQQGTRSGANVLTF
many	-	TRBV6-4	TRBJ2-2	TGTGCCAGCAGAACCAGCCTTAACACCGGGGAGCTGTTTTTT	CASRTSLNTGELFF
few	-	TRBV28	TRBJ1-6	TGTGCCAGCAGTTCACCGGGGGAGGGGGGGGATTATTCACCCCTCCACTTT	CASSSPGEGGDYSPLHF
few	TRBD1	TRBV19	TRBJ1-5	TGTGCCAGTAGTATAGGACAGGGTAGCAATCAGCCCCAGCATTTT	CASSIGQGSNQPQHF
many	TRBD2	TRBV7-7	TRBJ2-5	TGTGCCAGCAGCTTAGCTACCTTTTCGCGGGGGAAAGGGGAGACCCAGTACTTC	CASSLATFSRGKGETQYF
many	-	TRBV3-1	TRBJ1-5	TGTGCCAGCAGCCAACTCTCGCCGGACATTGGTGGGAATAGCAATCAGCCCCAGCATTTT	CASSQLSPDIGGNSNQPQHF
few	TRBD1	TRBV7-2	TRBJ1-5	TGTGCCAGCAGCATACAGGGGCATAGCAATCAGCCCCAGCATTTT	CASSIQGHSNQPQHF
many	-	TRBV7-9	TRBJ2-2	TGTGCCAGCAGCTTTTCAGCGAACACCGGGGAGCTGTTTTTT	CASSFSANTGELFF
-	-	TRBV28	TRBJ1-1	TGTGCCAGCAGCGAACAGCAAAACACTGAAGCTTTCTTT	CASSEQQNTEAFF
-	TRBD2	TRBV15	TRBJ2-5	TGTGCCACCAGCAGATCGACGGGAGGGGGGCAAGAGACCCAGTACTTC	CATSRSTGGGQETQYF
few	TRBD1	TRBV12-3/TRBV12-4	TRBJ2-7	TGTGCCAGCAGTGTACAGGGGAGCGACGAGCAGTACTTC	CASSVQGSDEQYF
many	TRBD1	TRBV6-4	TRBJ1-2	TGTGCCAGCAGTGATCCCCGGACAGGGAATGGCTACACCTTC	CASSDPRTGNGYTF
-	TRBD2	TRBV27	TRBJ2-5	TGTGCCAGCAGGACTAGCGGGAGGTGGGGGGAGACCCAGTACTTC	CASRTSGRWGETQYF
-	TRBD2	TRBV2	TRBJ2-7	TGTGCCAGCAGTGATCTGACTAGCAGCGACGAGCAGTACTTC	CASSDLTSSDEQYF
-	-	TRBV25-1	TRBJ1-3	TGTGCCAGCAGTGGATCTGGAAACACCATATATTTT	CASSGSGNTIYF
-	TRBD1	TRBV7-8	TRBJ1-3	TGTGCCAGCAGCTTCGCAGGACAGGGGGCGATGCCCCGCTCTGGAAACACCATATATTTT	CASSFAGQGAMPRSGNTIYF
few	TRBD1	TRBV20-1	TRBJ1-1	TGCAGTGCCCGGGACAGGCCGAACACTGAAGCTTTCTTT	CSARDRPNTEAFF
few	TRBD1	TRBV10-3	TRBJ1-2	TGTGCCATCAGGGGGACAGGGGGCGAGGCTGGCTACACCTTC	CAIRGTGGEAGYTF
-	TRBD1	TRBV5-1	TRBJ1-1	TGCGCCAGCAGCTGGAGGGGGCGGGGTACTGAAGCTTTCTTT	CASSWRGRGTEAFF
few	-	TRBV12-3/TRBV12-4	TRBJ2-2	TGTGCCAGCAGTTATGTTAGAACCACCGGGGAGCTGTTTTTT	CASSYVRTTGELFF
-	TRBD1	TRBV20-1	TRBJ1-5	TGCAGTGCTACCACAGGGGTAGAAAATCAGCCCCAGCATTTT	CSATTGVENQPQHF
many	-	TRBV20-1	TRBJ1-2	TGCAGTGCTAGAGCCGGGACGAACTATGGCTACACCTTC	CSARAGTNYGYTF
-	-	TRBV11-2	TRBJ1-1	TGTGCCAGCAGCTTGTCCCCGGGGAACGCTGAAGCTTTCTTT	CASSLSPGNAEAFF
many	TRBD1	TRBV20-1	TRBJ2-7	TGCAGTGCCCGAACAGGGGGGTTGATGTTAGGCTACGAGCAGTACTTC	CSARTGGLMLGYEQYF
many	-	TRBV20-1	TRBJ2-5	TGCAGTGCTATTAAACGACAGGGAGGGCCAGTTGAGACCCAGTACTTC	CSAIKRQGGPVETQYF
few	-	TRBV18	TRBJ2-5	TGTGCCAGCTCACCACCCTGGAGCAAAGAGACCCAGTACTTC	CASSPPWSKETQYF
few	TRBD2	TRBV6-1	TRBJ2-3	TGTGCCAGCAGCCCGAAAGCGGGGGGGCATGCAGATACGCAGTATTTT	CASSPKAGGHADTQYF
many	-	TRBV20-1	TRBJ2-7	TGCAGTGCTCGTGGGGCTAGAGACGAGCAGTACTTC	CSARGARDEQYF
few	-	TRBV20-1	TRBJ2-7	TGCAGTGCTAGAGATATAGAAGCAGGGGCCGACGAGCAGTACTTC	CSARDIEAGADEQYF
-	-	TRBV14	TRBJ2-3	TGTGCCAGCAGCCGCCCACCCAAGCCGCAGTATTTT	CASSRPPKPQYF
many	-	TRBV10-3	TRBJ2-7	TGTGCCATACATACTCCAGGAGAGATGGAAGAGCAGTACTTC	CAIHTPGEMEEQYF